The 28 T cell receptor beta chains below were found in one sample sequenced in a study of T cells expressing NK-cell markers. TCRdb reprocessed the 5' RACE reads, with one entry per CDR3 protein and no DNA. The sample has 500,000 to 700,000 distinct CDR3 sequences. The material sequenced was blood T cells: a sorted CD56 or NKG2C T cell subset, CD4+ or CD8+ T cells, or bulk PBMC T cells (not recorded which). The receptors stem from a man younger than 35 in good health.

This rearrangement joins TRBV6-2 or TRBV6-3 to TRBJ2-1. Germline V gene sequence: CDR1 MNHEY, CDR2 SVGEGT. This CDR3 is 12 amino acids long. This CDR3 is CASSYSTNEQFF.

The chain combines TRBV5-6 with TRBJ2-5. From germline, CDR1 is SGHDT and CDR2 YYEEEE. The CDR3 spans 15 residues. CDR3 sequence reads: CASSYRRPYQETQYF. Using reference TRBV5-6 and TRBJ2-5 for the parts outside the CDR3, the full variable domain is DAGVTQSPTHLIKTRGQQVTLRCSPKSGHDTVSWYQQALGQGPQFIFQYYEEEERQRGNFPDRFSGHQFPNYSSELNVNALLLGDSALYLCASSYRRPYQETQYFGPGTRLLVL.

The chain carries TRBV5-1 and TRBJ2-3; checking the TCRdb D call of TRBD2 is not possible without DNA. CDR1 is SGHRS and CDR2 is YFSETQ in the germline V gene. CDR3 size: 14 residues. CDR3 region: CASRAGLASDTQYF.

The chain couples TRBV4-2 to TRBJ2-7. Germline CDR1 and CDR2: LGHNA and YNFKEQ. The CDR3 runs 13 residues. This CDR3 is CASSQIKSYEQYF.

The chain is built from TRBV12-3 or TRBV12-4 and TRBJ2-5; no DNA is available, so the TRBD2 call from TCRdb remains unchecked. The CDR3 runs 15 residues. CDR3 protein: CASSALAGSRETQYF.

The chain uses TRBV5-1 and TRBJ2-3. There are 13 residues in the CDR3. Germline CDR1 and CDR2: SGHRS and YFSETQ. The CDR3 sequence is CASSRELRDTQYF.

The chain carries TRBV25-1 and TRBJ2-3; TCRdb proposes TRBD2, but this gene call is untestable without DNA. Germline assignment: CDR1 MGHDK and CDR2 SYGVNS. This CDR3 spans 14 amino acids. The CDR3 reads CASNRAGGTDTQYF.

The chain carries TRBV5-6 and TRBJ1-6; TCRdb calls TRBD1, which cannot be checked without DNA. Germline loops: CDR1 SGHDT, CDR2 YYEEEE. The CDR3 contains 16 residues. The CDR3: CASSLWFGTDNSPLHF.

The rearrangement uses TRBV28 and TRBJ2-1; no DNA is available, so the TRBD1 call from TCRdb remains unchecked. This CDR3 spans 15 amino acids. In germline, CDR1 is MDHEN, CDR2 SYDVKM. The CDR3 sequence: CASSPPYFAGNEQFF.

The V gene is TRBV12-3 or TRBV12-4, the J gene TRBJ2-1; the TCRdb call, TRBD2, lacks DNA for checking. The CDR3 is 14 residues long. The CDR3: CASSSIAGSNEQFF.

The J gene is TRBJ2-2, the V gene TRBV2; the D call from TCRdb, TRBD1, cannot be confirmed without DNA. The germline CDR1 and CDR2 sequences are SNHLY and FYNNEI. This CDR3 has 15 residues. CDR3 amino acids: CASSENPGGTGELFF.

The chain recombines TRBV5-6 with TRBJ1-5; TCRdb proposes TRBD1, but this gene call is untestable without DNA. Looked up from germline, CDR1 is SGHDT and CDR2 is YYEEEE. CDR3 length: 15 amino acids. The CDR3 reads CASSLQTGTFQPQHF. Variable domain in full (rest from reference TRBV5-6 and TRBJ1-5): DAGVTQSPTHLIKTRGQQVTLRCSPKSGHDTVSWYQQALGQGPQFIFQYYEEEERQRGNFPDRFSGHQFPNYSSELNVNALLLGDSALYLCASSLQTGTFQPQHFGDGTRLSIL.

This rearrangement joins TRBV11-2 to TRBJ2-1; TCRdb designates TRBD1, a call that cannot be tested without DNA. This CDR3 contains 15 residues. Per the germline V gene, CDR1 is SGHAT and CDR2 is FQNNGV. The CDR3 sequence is CASSLLAGGQGEQFF. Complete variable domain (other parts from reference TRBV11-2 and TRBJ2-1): EAGVAQSPRYKIIEKRQSVAFWCNPISGHATLYWYQQILGQGPKLLIQFQNNGVVDDSQLPKDRFSAERLKGVDSTLKIQPAKLEDSAVYLCASSLLAGGQGEQFFGPGTRLTVL.

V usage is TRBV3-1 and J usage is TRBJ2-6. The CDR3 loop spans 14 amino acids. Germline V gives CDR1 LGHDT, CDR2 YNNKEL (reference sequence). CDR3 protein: CASRLASGANVLTF.

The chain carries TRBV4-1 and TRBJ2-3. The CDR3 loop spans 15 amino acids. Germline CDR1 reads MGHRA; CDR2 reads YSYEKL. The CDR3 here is CASSQVGTRSDTQYF.

CDR3 sequence reads: CASSLRGLIDNEQFF. The V call is TRBV7-9, the J call TRBJ2-1; with no DNA, the TCRdb D assignment of TRBD2 cannot be verified. This CDR3 region has 15 residues. Germline CDR1 is SEHNR and CDR2 is FQNEAQ (reference sequence).

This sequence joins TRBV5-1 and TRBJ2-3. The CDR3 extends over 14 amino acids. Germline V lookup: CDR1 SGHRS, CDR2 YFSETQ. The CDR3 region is CASSFSSSTDTQYF.

CDR3 sequence reads: CASSYAASGYNEQFF. The rearrangement uses TRBV18 and TRBJ2-1; with no DNA, the TCRdb D assignment of TRBD2 cannot be verified. This CDR3 has 15 residues. Germline V lookup: CDR1 KGHSH, CDR2 LQKENI.

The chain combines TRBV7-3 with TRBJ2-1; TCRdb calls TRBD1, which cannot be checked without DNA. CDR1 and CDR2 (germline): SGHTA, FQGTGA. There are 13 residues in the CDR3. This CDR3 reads CASSPPPGQTQFF.

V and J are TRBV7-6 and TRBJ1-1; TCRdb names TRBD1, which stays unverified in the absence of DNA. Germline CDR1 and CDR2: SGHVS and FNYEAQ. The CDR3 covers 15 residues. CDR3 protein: CASSSRGESNTEAFF.

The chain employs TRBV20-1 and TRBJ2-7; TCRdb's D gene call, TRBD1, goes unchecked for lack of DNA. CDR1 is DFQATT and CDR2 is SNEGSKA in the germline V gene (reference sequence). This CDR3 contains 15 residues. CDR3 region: CSARDVRTGKGEQYF.

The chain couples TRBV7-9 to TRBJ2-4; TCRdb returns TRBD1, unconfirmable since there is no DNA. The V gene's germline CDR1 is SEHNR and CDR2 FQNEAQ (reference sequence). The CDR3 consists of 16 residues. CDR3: CASSSTGFGAKNIQYF.

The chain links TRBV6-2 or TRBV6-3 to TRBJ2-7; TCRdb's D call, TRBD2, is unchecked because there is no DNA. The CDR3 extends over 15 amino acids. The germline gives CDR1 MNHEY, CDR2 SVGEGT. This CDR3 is CASSYPTSGSYEQYF.

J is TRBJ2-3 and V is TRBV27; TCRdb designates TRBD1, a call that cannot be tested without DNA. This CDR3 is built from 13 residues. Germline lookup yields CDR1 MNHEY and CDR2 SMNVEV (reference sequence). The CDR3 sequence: CASSLSGGASSDF.

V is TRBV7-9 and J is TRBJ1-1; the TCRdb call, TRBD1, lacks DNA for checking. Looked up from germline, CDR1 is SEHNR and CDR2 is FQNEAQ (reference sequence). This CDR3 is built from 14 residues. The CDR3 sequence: CASTRQGAQTEAFF.

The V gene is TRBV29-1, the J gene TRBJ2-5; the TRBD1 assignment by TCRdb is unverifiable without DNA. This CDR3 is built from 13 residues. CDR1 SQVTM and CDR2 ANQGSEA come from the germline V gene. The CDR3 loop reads CSVEQGESWTQYF.

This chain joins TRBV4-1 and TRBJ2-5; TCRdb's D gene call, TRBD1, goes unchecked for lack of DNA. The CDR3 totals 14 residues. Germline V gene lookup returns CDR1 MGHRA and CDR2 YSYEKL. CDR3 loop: CASSQTGGVETQYF.

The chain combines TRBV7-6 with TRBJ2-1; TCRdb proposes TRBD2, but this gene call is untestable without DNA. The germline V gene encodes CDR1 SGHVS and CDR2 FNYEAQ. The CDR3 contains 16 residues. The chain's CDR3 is CASSSPGLAGLNEQFF.